This TCR beta chain was identified in a study of T-cell reconstitution after alpha-beta-depleted transplantation in children. V lost 8 bases, J lost 2 bases, and 11 bases stayed unmatched. CDR1 and CDR2 (germline): MNHEY, SMNVEV (reference sequence). There are 15 residues in the CDR3. The TCRbeta library incorporated unique molecular identifiers. TCRdb redid the calling of the PCR reads with MiXCR, one entry per CDR3 protein. This table holds around 410,000 distinct CDR3 sequences, 9.5% to 13% found once. This clonotype was seen a few times. This sequence originates from a human donor who donated a stem cell graft to a child with acute myeloid leukemia. The sequences come from PBMCs from the stem cell graft donor, collected from the stem cell graft. This sequence joins TRBV27 and TRBJ1-1; 7 bases map to TRBD1. The CDR3 region has the DNA TGTGCCAGCCAAGGCAGGGGGGCGTTCAACACTGAAGCTTTCTTT. It yields the protein CASQGRGAFNTEAFF.